These T cell receptor beta chains were read from a single sample in a study of blood T cell repertoires in COVID-19. Sequenced by immunoSEQ multiplex PCR; TCRdb stores in-frame clones only, minus some. The table lists approximately 290,000 clones, around 89% of them singletons, with around 0.84% in the top ten. Sequenced: peripheral blood. The receptors were sampled from a young man with acute or convalescent COVID-19. The CDR3 runs from the conserved cysteine through the conserved F or W. The order of the fields is J gene, clone size, V gene, CDR3 protein. Size tells how often a clone was seen (once, few, many) or the class of an expanded clone, and some rows leave it out.

J gene: TRBJ2-7
clone size: NA
V gene: TRBV28
CDR3 protein: CASSLPKRGGQYF

J gene: TRBJ1-1
clone size: NA
V gene: TRBV11-2
CDR3 protein: CASSFGRGNTEAFF

J gene: TRBJ1-2
clone size: NA
V gene: TRBV9
CDR3 protein: CASSKNTGQVVYGYTF

J gene: TRBJ2-1
clone size: NA
V gene: TRBV2
CDR3 protein: CASTPTGGATNEQFF

J gene: TRBJ2-4
clone size: once
V gene: TRBV25-1
CDR3 protein: CASSTGTGDNIQYF

J gene: TRBJ1-2
clone size: NA
V gene: TRBV3-1/TRBV3-2
CDR3 protein: CASSQEYAYGYTF

J gene: TRBJ2-1
clone size: once
V gene: TRBV19
CDR3 protein: CASKGAGGLGEQFF

J gene: TRBJ2-3
clone size: NA
V gene: TRBV20-1
CDR3 protein: CSASMVAGGPTDTQYF

J gene: TRBJ1-2
clone size: NA
V gene: TRBV28
CDR3 protein: CASSRIGQGKSYTF

J gene: TRBJ1-6
clone size: once
V gene: TRBV5-8
CDR3 protein: CASYRFPSYNSPLHF

J gene: TRBJ1-5
clone size: NA
V gene: TRBV4-1
CDR3 protein: CASSQEGGNLGNQPQHF

J gene: TRBJ2-3
clone size: once
V gene: TRBV4-1
CDR3 protein: CASSQEANSGGADTQYF

J gene: TRBJ2-3
clone size: once
V gene: TRBV18
CDR3 protein: CASSPPISTDTQYF

J gene: TRBJ1-2
clone size: NA
V gene: TRBV29-1
CDR3 protein: CSVLTGYRSYGYTF

J gene: TRBJ1-2
clone size: NA
V gene: TRBV19
CDR3 protein: CASSIVQGWGYTF

J gene: TRBJ1-2
clone size: NA
V gene: TRBV5-1
CDR3 protein: CASKIAWTGDGGYTF

J gene: TRBJ1-4
clone size: once
V gene: TRBV30
CDR3 protein: CAWSVNRVNEKLFF

J gene: TRBJ1-6
clone size: NA
V gene: TRBV5-1
CDR3 protein: CASSPGQLTHRSPLHF

J gene: TRBJ2-1
clone size: NA
V gene: TRBV29-1
CDR3 protein: CSVWSSGYNEQFF

J gene: TRBJ1-2
clone size: NA
V gene: TRBV15
CDR3 protein: CATSTTGGDGYTF

J gene: TRBJ1-2
clone size: NA
V gene: TRBV7-6
CDR3 protein: CASSPTAGTGAYGYTF

J gene: TRBJ2-1
clone size: once
V gene: TRBV30
CDR3 protein: CAWSGTGGLGEQFF

J gene: TRBJ2-3
clone size: NA
V gene: TRBV6-1
CDR3 protein: CASSESEAVPSSYF

J gene: TRBJ1-1
clone size: NA
V gene: TRBV5-1
CDR3 protein: CASSFGGRSEAFF

J gene: TRBJ2-2
clone size: NA
V gene: TRBV5-1
CDR3 protein: CASSSDRLSIVATGELFF

J gene: TRBJ2-7
clone size: NA
V gene: TRBV5-1
CDR3 protein: CASSSGTAAYEQYF

J gene: TRBJ2-3
clone size: few
V gene: TRBV29-1
CDR3 protein: CSALTGLVTSTDTQYF